A single sample is the source of the 21 T cell receptor beta chains below, sequenced in a study of beta chain features in type 1 diabetes. The investigators reverse transcribed all of the isolated RNA, so they sequenced expressed TCRB transcripts. Using immunoSEQ multiplex PCR, the repertoire was profiled, and TCRdb retains in-frame clones only, with some absent. The sample yields under 900,000 clones, under 20% seen once. The sequencing input was naive CD4+ T cells from blood. These receptors all come from a young woman in good health.

As for this clone: The same CDR3 can be traced to other DNA sequences in this sample. V and J are TRBV7-2 and TRBJ2-3; D gene ambiguous. V dropped 3 bases and J dropped 3 bases, with 4 bases sitting between them. The germline CDR1 and CDR2 sequences are SGHTA and FQGNSA. This CDR3 has 12 residues. This chain's CDR3 is CASSLRTDTQYF. CDR3 sequence (DNA): TGTGCCAGCAGCTTGAGGACAGATACGCAGTATTTT. Together with reference TRBV7-2 and TRBJ2-3, the CDR3 gives the full variable domain: GAGVSQSPSNKVTEKGKDVELRCDPISGHTALYWYRQSLGQGLEFLIYFQGNSAPDKSGLPSDRFSAERTGGSVSTLTIQRTQQEDSAVYLCASSLRTDTQYFGPGTRLTVL.

Only a few counts were recorded for this clone. V usage is TRBV7-8 and J usage is TRBJ2-7; D perhaps matches TRBD2 (5 bases). Germline CDR1 and CDR2: SGHVS and FQNEAQ. Trimming pared 0 bases from V and 3 bases from J, leaving 9 bases between. CDR3 size: 14 residues. The CDR3 protein is CASSLAGDLYEQYF. The CDR3 coding sequence is TGTGCCAGCAGCTTAGCGGGAGATCTCTACGAGCAGTACTTC.

The genes are TRBV25-1 and TRBJ2-3, with D possibly being TRBD1 or TRBD2 (5 bases each). CDR1 and CDR2 from the germline V gene are MGHDK and SYGVNS. Trimming took 6 bases from V and 14 from J, leaving 27 bases between them. The CDR3 length is 15 residues. The CDR3 DNA sequence: TGTGCCAGCAGCGCCATCCGGGACCCCAATGGTTGGAGGTATTTT. Protein product: CASSAIRDPNGWRYF.

This clone was picked up a small number of times. The chain recombines TRBV7-2 with TRBJ2-1; D remains unclear. The V end lost 2 bases, the J end lost 7 bases, and 9 bases lay between the germline ends. The CDR3 length is 13 residues. Per germline, CDR1 SGHTA and CDR2 FQGNSA. The CDR3 protein is CASSLLWKNEQFF. The CDR3 DNA follows: TGTGCCAGCAGCTTACTGTGGAAGAATGAGCAGTTCTTC.

The chain recombines TRBV5-4 with TRBJ2-7; TRBD2 agrees at 11 bases. CDR1 and CDR2 from the germline V gene are SGHNT and YYREEE (reference sequence). J was trimmed by 3 bases and V by 4 bases; bases with no gene match: 9. The CDR3 sequence is 16 residues long. The CDR3 coding sequence is TGTGCCAGCAGCCCGGGACTAGCGGTCGGTTACTACGAGCAGTACTTC. Encoded protein: CASSPGLAVGYYEQYF.

The table lists this clone with a few counts. This rearrangement joins TRBV4-2 to TRBJ1-2; D is perhaps TRBD1 (6 bases). V was pared by 0 bases and J by 7 bases, with 15 bases between. Germline V lookup: CDR1 LGHNA, CDR2 YNFKEQ. The CDR3 has 15 amino acids. CDR3 coding DNA: TGTGCCAGCAGCCAAGATGTTTCGGGGGGCATTGGCTACACCTTC. Translating gives CASSQDVSGGIGYTF.

This clone was observed a handful of times. The J gene is TRBJ2-5, the V gene TRBV9, with D unclear. The V and J ends lost 0 bases and 5 bases respectively, with 14 bases between them. The CDR3 is made up of 15 amino acids. Germline lookup yields CDR1 SGDLS and CDR2 YYNGEE. CDR3 protein: CASSVAGPNQETQYF. The CDR3 DNA sequence: TGTGCCAGCAGCGTAGCAGGTCCGAATCAGGAGACCCAGTACTTC.

This rearrangement joins TRBV2 to TRBJ2-1, with TRBD2 identical over 12 bases. Trimming took 8 bases from V and 7 from J; bases not matched to a gene: 9. Per germline, CDR1 SNHLY and CDR2 FYNNEI. This CDR3 region has 15 residues. In DNA, the CDR3 is TGTGCCAGCGGACGACTAGCGGGAGTTTCGAATGAGCAGTTCTTC. It specifies CASGRLAGVSNEQFF.

This clone was counted between two and nine times. V and J are TRBV19 and TRBJ2-2; unclear D gene. Deletions cut 7 bases from V and 5 bases from J, with 11 bases between. This CDR3 has 13 residues. CDR1 is LNHDA and CDR2 is SQIVND in the germline V gene (reference sequence). CDR3 loop: CASTPVVTGELFF. CDR3 coding DNA: TGTGCCAGTACTCCAGTGGTGACCGGGGAGCTGTTTTTT. Combining the CDR3 with reference TRBV19 and TRBJ2-2 gives the whole variable domain DGGITQSPKYLFRKEGQNVTLSCEQNLNHDAMYWYRQDPGQGLRLIYYSQIVNDFQKGDIAEGYSVSREKKESFPLTVTSAQKNPTAFYLCASTPVVTGELFFGEGSRLTVL.

This clone came up many times. The chain is built from TRBV10-3 and TRBJ1-5; D gene unclear. The CDR3 runs to 14 residues. From germline, CDR1 is ENHRY and CDR2 SYGVKD. Trimming left V 6 bases short and J 5 bases short, with 14 bases between. The CDR3 nucleotides are TGTGCCATCAGCGTAGATTCAGGATATCAGCCCCAGCATTTT. Protein: CAISVDSGYQPQHF.

V is TRBV7-9 and J is TRBJ2-1, with 12 bases identical to TRBD2. The CDR3 contains 14 residues. V lost 7 bases and J lost 7; bases outside the gene matches: 5. Looked up from germline, CDR1 is SEHNR and CDR2 is FQNEAQ (reference sequence). The CDR3: CASTLAGGPNEQFF. The DNA of the CDR3 is TGTGCCAGCACCCTAGCGGGAGGGCCGAATGAGCAGTTCTTC. Together with reference TRBV7-9 and TRBJ2-1, the CDR3 gives the full variable domain: DTGVSQNPRHKITKRGQNVTFRCDPISEHNRLYWYRQTLGQGPEFLTYFQNEAQLEKSRLLSDRFSAERPKGSFSTLEIQRTEQGDSAMYLCASTLAGGPNEQFFGPGTRLTVL.

This clone was observed a few times. The DNA of the CDR3 is TGCGCCAGCAGCTTGGGAGGTTCGTGGACAGCCGCTAACTATGGCTACACCTTC. Protein: CASSLGGSWTAANYGYTF. The chain employs TRBV5-1 and TRBJ1-2; possible D gene TRBD1, 6 bases. Germline values: CDR1 SGHRS, CDR2 YFSETQ. Trimming took off 0 bases at V and 0 bases at J, with 18 bases between the two ends. The length of the CDR3 is 18 residues. Drawing the rest from reference TRBV5-1 and TRBJ1-2, the complete variable domain is KAGVTQTPRYLIKTRGQQVTLSCSPISGHRSVSWYQQTPGQGLQFLFEYFSETQRNKGNFPGRFSGRQFSNSRSEMNVSTLELGDSALYLCASSLGGSWTAANYGYTFGSGTRLTVV.

This clone was seen only a few times. V usage is TRBV28 and J usage is TRBJ2-5; no reliable D call. V was pared by 7 bases and J by 5 bases, with 8 bases between. The CDR3 is 11 amino acids. In germline, CDR1 is MDHEN, CDR2 SYDVKM. CDR3 DNA: TGTGCCAGCACCGCGAGGGAGACCCAGTACTTC. Its translation: CASTARETQYF.

The rearrangement uses TRBV12-2 and TRBJ2-1; the listed D gene, TRBD1, was not tested against the DNA. TRBV12-2 is reported as a pseudogene. The CDR3 is 16 residues long. This chain's CDR3 is CASRLNNPSSYNEQFF. CDR3 sequence (DNA): TGTGCAAGTCGCTTAAACAACCCCAGCTCCTACAATGAGCAGTTCTTC.

This clone has a handful of counts. This rearrangement joins TRBV6-6 to TRBJ1-2; D gene unclear. With 7 bases removed from V and 6 bases from J, the gap between germline ends came to 15 bases. Germline CDR1 and CDR2: MNHNY and SVGAGI (reference sequence). This CDR3 comprises 13 residues. The CDR3 spells CASTIRQENGYTF. The CDR3 DNA reads as TGTGCCAGCACCATCAGGCAGGAGAATGGCTACACCTTC.

Only a few counts were recorded for this clone. The chain combines TRBV2 with TRBJ2-3; D unresolved. This CDR3 has 13 residues. Germline V gene data show CDR1 as SNHLY and CDR2 as FYNNEI. Trimming cost V 4 bases and J 5 bases, with 10 bases left between them. This CDR3 is CASSVLPEDTQYF. DNA of the CDR3: TGTGCCAGCAGTGTCCTCCCTGAAGATACGCAGTATTTT. Full variable domain (missing parts from reference TRBV2 and TRBJ2-3): EPEVTQTPSHQVTQMGQEVILRCVPISNHLYFYWYRQILGQKVEFLVSFYNNEISEKSEIFDDQFSVERPDGSNFTLKIRSTKLEDSAMYFCASSVLPEDTQYFGPGTRLTVL.

V usage is TRBV2 and J usage is TRBJ2-4; D is perhaps TRBD1 (5 bases). CDR1 is SNHLY, CDR2 FYNNEI, per germline. CDR3 length: 15 residues. Between the trimmed V and J ends, which lost 4 bases and 3 bases, there was a span of 13 bases. As DNA, the CDR3 is TGTGCCAGCAGTGTGGGGCGTTTAGGCAAAAACATTCAGTACTTC. Amino acids: CASSVGRLGKNIQYF. The full variable domain, its missing parts supplied by reference TRBV2 and TRBJ2-4, is EPEVTQTPSHQVTQMGQEVILRCVPISNHLYFYWYRQILGQKVEFLVSFYNNEISEKSEIFDDQFSVERPDGSNFTLKIRSTKLEDSAMYFCASSVGRLGKNIQYFGAGTRLSVL.

This clone has just a few counts. This chain links TRBV5-1 with TRBJ1-3; D is uncertain. Germline V gene sequence: CDR1 SGHRS, CDR2 YFSETQ. V dropped 0 bases and J dropped 3 bases, with 13 bases sitting between them. The CDR3 has 16 residues. The CDR3 DNA is TGCGCCAGCAGCTTGGCCGGAGGCCGCCGTGGAAACACCATATATTTT. Protein: CASSLAGGRRGNTIYF.

The table lists this clone with a few counts. The chain joins TRBV29-1 to TRBJ1-2, with a possible D match to TRBD1 (6 bases). Deletions cut 8 bases from V and 6 bases from J, with 10 bases between. The CDR3 covers 10 residues. CDR1 is SQVTM and CDR2 is ANQGSEA in the germline V gene. CDR3 amino acids: CSTRGDGYTF. The CDR3 DNA follows: TGCAGCACGAGGGGGGATGGCTACACCTTC.

In its sample, this clone was seen a few times. The chain links TRBV7-3 to TRBJ1-4; a possible D gene is TRBD1 (5 bases). In germline, CDR1 is SGHTA, CDR2 FQGTGA. This CDR3 is 17 amino acids long. Trimming stripped 4 bases from V and 1 base from J, with 16 bases between. In DNA, the CDR3 is TGTGCCAGCAGCTACCTACAGGAACTCGGAACTAATGAAAAACTGTTTTTT. It specifies CASSYLQELGTNEKLFF.

The chain couples TRBV29-1 to TRBJ2-3; D not certain. The V gene's germline CDR1 is SQVTM and CDR2 ANQGSEA. The V gene lost 2 bases and the J gene lost 3 bases, with 6 bases spanning the gap. The CDR3 totals 12 residues. DNA of the CDR3: TGCAGCGTTGAAACGGTTACAGATACGCAGTATTTT. Protein product: CSVETVTDTQYF.